The rows below give T cell receptor beta chains drawn from one sample of a study of Ad26.COV2.S vaccination and SARS-CoV-2 variants. The method was immunoSEQ multiplex PCR; TCRdb's version includes in-frame clones alone and lacks a portion of them. The sample contains some 520,000 clones, approximately 88% of which appear only once. The sequencing here drew on peripheral blood, taken in a trial of Ad26.COV2.S vaccine versus placebo. These TCRs come from a person between 18 and 65 years old who received the Ad26.COV2.S COVID-19 vaccine or a placebo. Each CDR3 is given with its conserved first and last residue. The D gene is left open where the match is weak. Not all rows give a size; the values are once, few, many and, for expanded clones, a class.

D gene	clone size	V gene	J gene	CDR3 DNA	CDR3 protein
NA	once	TRBV7-2	TRBJ1-6	TGTGCCAGCAGCCCGGGGGGGGTCGCCCCACCCCTCCACTTT	CASSPGGVAPPLHF
TRBD1	NA	TRBV2	TRBJ1-5	TGTGCCAGCAGTGAGTGGGACAGGGGTAATTATCAGCCCCAGCATTTT	CASSEWDRGNYQPQHF
NA	NA	TRBV3-1/TRBV3-2	TRBJ2-1	TGTGCCAGCAGTCCCGAGGGAGGTGAGCAGTTCTTC	CASSPEGGEQFF
NA	NA	TRBV9	TRBJ2-3	TGTGCCAGCAGCCTAGGGACCAGCACAGATACGCAGTATTTT	CASSLGTSTDTQYF
TRBD2	NA	TRBV7-6	TRBJ2-1	TGTGCCAGCAGCCCCCTTTTGGGGCCGGGGGGGCAGTTCTTC	CASSPLLGPGGQFF
TRBD2	NA	TRBV6-2/TRBV6-3	TRBJ2-1	TGTGCCAGCAGTTACCTGGGCCTAGCGGCTTACAATGAGCAGTTCTTC	CASSYLGLAAYNEQFF
NA	once	TRBV7-2	TRBJ2-1	TGTGCCAGCAGCGCCCCGGGTTTTAGGAATGAGCAGTTCTTC	CASSAPGFRNEQFF
NA	NA	TRBV19	TRBJ1-4	TGTGCCAGTAGTGACAGTTGGAATGAAAAACTGTTTTTT	CASSDSWNEKLFF
TRBD2	NA	TRBV9	TRBJ2-7	TGTGCCAGCAGCCCTCGGACTAGCGGGTCCTACGAGCAGTACTTC	CASSPRTSGSYEQYF
TRBD2	NA	TRBV28	TRBJ2-2	TGTGCCAGCAGCCGAGCTAGCGGGATTTACAGCGGGGAGCTGTTTTTT	CASSRASGIYSGELFF